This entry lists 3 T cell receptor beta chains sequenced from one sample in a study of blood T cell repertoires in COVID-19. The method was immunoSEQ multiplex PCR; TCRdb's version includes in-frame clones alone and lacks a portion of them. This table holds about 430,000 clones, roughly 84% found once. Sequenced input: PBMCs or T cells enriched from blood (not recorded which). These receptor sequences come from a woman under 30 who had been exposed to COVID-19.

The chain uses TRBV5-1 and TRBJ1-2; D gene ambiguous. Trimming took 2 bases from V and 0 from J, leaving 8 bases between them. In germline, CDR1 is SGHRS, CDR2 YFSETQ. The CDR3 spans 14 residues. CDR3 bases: TGCGCCAGCAGCTTACGGGAAGCTAACTATGGCTACACCTTC. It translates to CASSLREANYGYTF.

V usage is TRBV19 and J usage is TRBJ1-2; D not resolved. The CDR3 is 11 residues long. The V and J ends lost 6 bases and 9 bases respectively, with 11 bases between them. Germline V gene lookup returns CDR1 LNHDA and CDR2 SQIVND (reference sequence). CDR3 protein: CASRSLLSYTF. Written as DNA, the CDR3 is TGTGCCAGTAGATCCCTGTTAAGCTACACCTTC.

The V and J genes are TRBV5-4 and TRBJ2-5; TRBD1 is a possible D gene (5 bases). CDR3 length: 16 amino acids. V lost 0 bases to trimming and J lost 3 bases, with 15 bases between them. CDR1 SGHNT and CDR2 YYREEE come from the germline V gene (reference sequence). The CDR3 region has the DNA TGTGCCAGCAGCTTGGGACAGTTTCCTTTGGAAGAGACCCAGTACTTC. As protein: CASSLGQFPLEETQYF.